This T cell receptor (beta chain) is from a study of cytomegalovirus exposure and HLA in healthy donors (TCRdb year 2017). As for the study more broadly: An earlier analysis of 587 of the donors reported approximately 280 Gb of sequence data and 95 million to 130 million unique TCR beta sequences obtained from 180 million or so T cells. An early release covering 500 to 750 HLA-typed donors comprised about 300 gigabases of sequencing data and approximately 85 million unique TCR sequences. Of the roughly 400 genotyped donors, roughly 85% fell in the genetic ancestry cluster associated with self-reported Caucasian donors. The study aimed to test whether cataloging public T cell receptors could reveal signatures of past pathogen exposure. The T cell repertoires of around 730 subjects were profiled by immunosequencing and related to cytomegalovirus serostatus. In addition to the first cohort of about 650 subjects, a separate validation cohort of 120 different subjects was used. To predict cytomegalovirus infection status, the study brought together high-throughput TCR immunosequencing, statistical association of individual TCRs with disease status, and machine learning. In a later analysis, previously published TCR beta repertoires from roughly 710 donors were re-analyzed and high-resolution HLA genotyping was added so that TCR occurrence patterns could be studied. The later analysis used no new phenotypic data to find candidate immune exposures, relying instead on TCR beta sequences and their occurrence across donors. An earlier analysis of approximately 580 of the donors used high-throughput TCR beta sequencing to judge whether each TCR beta V gene segment behaved as functional or pseudogenic. Donor age, sex, ethnicity and CMV serostatus were compiled together with the repertoire data. A later genetic analysis used genome-wide SNP genotypes for about 60% of the roughly 700 donors, treating that subset as a discovery cohort. All discovery cohort repertoires had been generated using a single sequencing platform. Class I and class II HLA loci were covered by the typing at four-digit resolution. The number of typed donors differed by locus: about 620-640 for A, B, C, DRB1 and DQB1; 500 to 550 for DQA1; some 610 for DPA1; and approximately 450 for DPB1. Four to six DR-DQ haplotypes were handled as single units for association and clustering, since linkage in the cohort was strong. Across approximately 420 genotyped donors of the cohort, an average of roughly 230,000 unique TCR beta nucleotide sequences per donor were sequenced, and 15% to 20% of those sequences were non-productive.

Paper-wide results and their limitations: Correlated functional status among segregating V segments might be attributable to linkage disequilibrium, but an unknown experimental factor could not be ruled out. Assigning TCR associations to individual alleles was difficult when HLA alleles, especially DR and DQ, strongly co-occurred. The authors suggested that the approach could potentially be generalized to other disease states and immunological phenotypes. Compared with the roughly 670-donor mean, donors in an Asian-associated ancestry cluster had fewer N-insertions in productive TCRs, according to a later genetic analysis. Roughly 17 rarely observed V segments, including chromosome 9 orphons, were excluded from the earlier analysis of several hundred of the donors because counts were too low. In an earlier analysis of about 550 of the donors, most TCR beta V segments were observed in productive rearrangements about 90% or about 30% of the time, broadly matching IMGT annotations. Several of the top co-occurrence clusters appeared to be linked to parvovirus B19, influenza, CMV and Epstein-Barr virus, according to a later analysis. Only TCR beta chains were sequenced in this cohort, and the absence of alpha or paired-chain data limited detectable features. A further reported finding was that TCR beta sequences accurately predicted the HLA-A and HLA-B alleles for most subjects in the first cohort. The 87-base-pair reads could not distinguish some IMGT-functional V segments, including TRBV6-2 and TRBV6-3, so those segments were excluded. The sequencing pipeline was judged likely to have produced a cluster of highly shared sequence variants as a technical artifact. Because HLA typing was unavailable for some donors at each locus, only the typed subset was used in association tests. An association between a missense DCLRE1C variant and V-gene and J-gene trimming of TCR beta chains was found in a later genetic analysis and replicated in an independent cohort. According to a later analysis, most CMV-associated TCR beta chains appeared to be HLA-restricted, and the HLA associations seemed to be driven largely by CMV exposure. The presence/absence analyses assumed that sequencing depth was roughly uniform across donors, and that assumption may not be true. In vitro tests confirmed that a few of the cytomegalovirus-associated TCR beta chains recognize cytomegalovirus antigens. Specific HLA alleles were associated with 16,951 TCR beta sequences at a false discovery rate of 0.05 in a later analysis. Cytomegalovirus status was reported to be diagnosed by the classifier with high specificity and sensitivity in both the original and validation cohorts. The study gave a list of more than 150 TCR beta chains associated with cytomegalovirus. Most TCR sequences were seen in very few donors, while some public TCRs were found in many individuals. In a later analysis, HLA-associated TCR beta chains were found to be more clonally expanded and to have lower generation probabilities than equally common non-associated chains. Immune exposure information for the cohort was limited to CMV serostatus. In a later analysis, TCR association rates were found to vary across HLA loci, with the most associated TCRs seen for DRB1 alleles and the fewest for HLA-C alleles.

This clone was detected once. The antigen it recognizes is unknown. No clone much larger than this one lies a single base away; base qualities are absent. In total, roughly 670 healthy bone marrow donors made up the cohort. All cohort members were sampled while nominally healthy, although unrecorded immune exposures were likely present. The donor was CMV seropositive and was included in the group of 250 to 350 seropositive cohort members. Each donor provided a peripheral blood sample, and peripheral blood mononuclear cells were used for TCR beta sequencing. Genomic DNA extraction from the blood cell samples was performed with the Qiagen DNeasy Blood Extraction Kit. Library generation was performed with the immunoSEQ multiplex PCR assay. For the multiplex PCR, a mixture combining 60 forward primers for TCR Vbeta segments and 13 reverse primers for TCR Jbeta segments was used. The CDR3 region of rearranged TCR beta genes was amplified from genomic DNA with a multiplex PCR assay. On the Illumina HiSeq System, the amplified TCR beta libraries were sequenced as 87-base-pair reads. The original pipeline was this. A later analysis tallied roughly 78 million unique TCR beta chains across the 666 repertoires, and about 12 million of those chains were shared by two or more donors. Raw reads were error-corrected and collapsed into unique sequences with a nearest-neighbor algorithm that merged closely related sequences to remove PCR and sequencing errors. To assign V, D and J gene segments, CDR3 sequences were aligned to IMGT reference sequences. For a sequence to be retained, a match of at least six nucleotides was required to both a V gene segment and a J gene segment. A rearrangement counted as productive if the CDR3 had no stop codons and remained in frame with V and J, and every other rearrangement counted as non-productive. Following IMGT convention, CDR3 was defined as the stretch from the second conserved V-encoded cysteine to the conserved J-encoded phenylalanine. In an earlier analysis of roughly 610 of the donors, sequences lacking an unambiguous match to a single V gene segment were excluded. In an earlier analysis of several hundred of the donors, a V segment was called functional when productive rearrangements were above 56.7%, and segregating when the standard deviation between donors exceeded 5%. A statistical classification framework was developed to diagnose cytomegalovirus status using the catalog of TCR beta chain sequences. A later analysis assigned V and J genes by comparing TCR nucleotide sequences with IMGT/GENE-DB human TR gene sequences. Using the TCRdist pipeline, a later analysis assigned CDR3 sequences along with most-parsimonious VDJ recombination scenarios. In a later analysis, every TCR beta chain was defined by the combination of its CDR3 amino acid sequence and its V-gene family, and reads without a unique V-gene family were dropped. As a way to deal with suspected cross-contamination and a sequencing artifact, a later analysis dropped over 550 nucleotide sequences that were highly shared and had low generation probability. A later analysis calculated a clonal expansion index for each public chain from normalized within-repertoire ranks of inferred template counts. A later analysis computed generation probabilities with a VDJ recombination model fitted to out-of-frame rearrangements, and checked the results against IGoR. In a later analysis, hypergeometric tests were used to score TCR-TCR, TCR-HLA and TCR-CMV co-occurrence, with a repertoire-size bias correction applied to TCR pairs. False discovery rates were estimated in a later analysis by permuting HLA or CMV assignments 20 times. In a later analysis, co-occurring TCRs were grouped using DBSCAN, and TCRdist sequence similarity was added for clustering within HLA-allele-positive subsets. Co-occurrence clustering excluded repertoires with fewer than 30,000 or more than 120,000 public chains, plus five with anomalous nucleotide sharing. TCRdb retrieved this table from immuneACCESS and kept in-frame rearrangements only. Not all clones are present; in checked studies, unresolved V genes account for under half, and no reason is known for the remainder. Clone size and the V and J calls come from that table; the DNA yielded D and trimming. This sample lists over 250,000 clones; about nine tenths were detected once. Less than 4.5% of the sample comes from the top ten.

Trimming takes 5 bases from V and 2 bases from J, and the germline ends sit 9 bases apart. CDR3 length: 13 amino acids, cysteine to phenylalanine. Of the read, only the CDR3 DNA is kept; its 39 bases are in frame from base 1. For CDR1 and CDR2, the germline V gene lists MNHEY and SVGAGI. The receptor's source is a man aged 40-50 years in good health and CMV-seropositive. The chain uses TRBV6-5 and TRBJ1-2; the D gene is possibly TRBD1, with 6 bases matching. The specimen sequenced was PBMCs. At the DNA level, the sequence is TGTGCCAGCAGTCGGACAGCCAACTATGGCTACACCTTC. The encoded protein is CASSRTANYGYTF.